This T cell receptor beta chain was sequenced for a study of OX40 agonist ivuxolimab in advanced cancers. General study points: In a subset of nonresponders, normalized T-cell clonal expansion was also low.

This clone is a singleton in its sample. Antigen: not known. Cycle 7 day 1, cycle 4 day 1, and baseline were the timepoints at which blood was sampled. Clones were read by immunoSEQ multiplex PCR, and TCRdb kept only the in-frame ones, dropping some. Found here are about 130,000 clones, roughly 92% of them singletons; the top ten hold under 0.9%. This TCR came from an adult with an advanced solid tumor such as melanoma, head and neck, liver or kidney cancer. The material sequenced was CD4+ or CD8+ T cells sorted from blood, taken in a trial of the OX40 agonist ivuxolimab.

DNA of the CDR3: TGTGCCAGCAGCATCGGACAGGGGGCGAATTTAAATGGCTACACCTTC. Protein sequence: CASSIGQGANLNGYTF. The chain uses TRBV27 and TRBJ1-2, with 11 bases that match TRBD1. Trimming took 6 bases from V and 6 from J; bases not matched to a gene: 12. Germline V gene data show CDR1 as MNHEY and CDR2 as SMNVEV (reference sequence). The CDR3 runs 16 residues.